Below are 17 T cell receptor beta chains sequenced from a single sample in a study of cytomegalovirus exposure and HLA in healthy donors. The PCR was carried out with 60 Vbeta primers and 13 Jbeta primers. Some clones are missing from TCRdb's copy, which holds only in-frame ones; the method was immunoSEQ multiplex PCR. The repertoire holds about 120,000 clones, with over 75% as singletons. Input material: PBMCs. The receptor source for this set is a woman between 18 and 30 years old in good health and CMV-seronegative.

The chain links TRBV27 to TRBJ1-5; 7 bases match TRBD1. This CDR3 is 19 amino acids long. Germline V lookup: CDR1 MNHEY, CDR2 SMNVEV (reference sequence). J lost 1 base, V lost 6 bases, and 18 bases had no gene match. CDR3 amino acids: CASRIKGTVGLDSNQPQHF. The CDR3, as DNA: TGTGCCAGCAGAATTAAAGGGACAGTCGGGCTCGACAGCAATCAGCCCCAGCATTTT.

The chain joins TRBV4-2 to TRBJ1-1; no clear D gene. Germline lookup yields CDR1 LGHNA and CDR2 YNFKEQ. V was cut by 2 bases and J by 6 bases, with 10 bases left in between. The CDR3 sequence is 13 residues long. CDR3 sequence reads: CASSQQVISEAFF. CDR3 coding DNA: TGTGCCAGCAGCCAACAGGTGATTTCTGAAGCTTTCTTT.

V is TRBV7-9 and J is TRBJ2-7; tentatively, D is TRBD2 (6 bases). The CDR3 has 12 amino acids. The ends were cut back, 9 bases at V and 3 bases at J, with 12 bases in the middle. CDR1 and CDR2 (germline): SEHNR, FQNEAQ (reference sequence). The CDR3 region has the DNA TGTGCCAGTCGGGACTCCTACTACGAGCAGTACTTC. As protein: CASRDSYYEQYF.

The CDR3 sequence: CASSLGRGGYSSYNEQFF. As DNA, the CDR3 is TGTGCCAGCAGCTTAGGGCGGGGGGGATACAGCTCCTACAATGAGCAGTTCTTC. This chain uses TRBV11-2 with TRBJ2-1, with 9 nucleotides matching TRBD2. The germline V gene encodes CDR1 SGHAT and CDR2 FQNNGV. This CDR3 is built from 18 residues. Trimming cost V 1 base and J 0 bases; bases outside gene matches: 7.

This chain connects TRBV12-5 to TRBJ2-1; TRBD1 is a possible D gene (6 bases). Between the trimmed V and J ends, which lost 0 bases and 8 bases, there was a span of 14 bases. CDR3 length: 15 amino acids. Germline V gives CDR1 LGHNT, CDR2 FRNRAP. CDR3 residues: CASGLVRTASDEQFF. The CDR3, as DNA: TGTGCTAGTGGTTTGGTACGGACAGCTTCCGATGAGCAGTTCTTC.

V is TRBV7-6 and J is TRBJ1-1; 7 positions agree with TRBD1. CDR1 is SGHVS, CDR2 FNYEAQ, per germline. V gave up 3 bases and J gave up 1 base; unmatched junction bases: 8. The CDR3 sequence is 16 residues long. In nucleotides, the CDR3 is TGTGCCAGCAGCTTTAGACAGGGTAGCACGAACACTGAAGCTTTCTTT. Amino acids: CASSFRQGSTNTEAFF.

This clone was detected once. V is TRBV7-2 and J is TRBJ2-1; TRBD1 aligns across 7 bases. The germline gives CDR1 SGHTA, CDR2 FQGNSA. The CDR3 extends over 15 amino acids. V trimming: 7 bases; J trimming: 8 bases; junction bases outside the gene matches: 14. Here the CDR3 reads CASTLYLRGGDEQFF. CDR3 nucleotide sequence: TGTGCCAGCACCCTGTACCTTCGAGGGGGCGATGAGCAGTTCTTC.

The chain recombines TRBV6-1 with TRBJ1-1; tentatively, D is TRBD1 (5 bases). Germline CDR1 MNHNS, CDR2 SASEGT. The CDR3 is made up of 13 amino acids. V lost 4 bases and J 7 bases, leaving 13 bases between the germline ends. The DNA for the CDR3 is TGTGCCAGCAGTGTTAGACGGGGGGATGAAGCTTTCTTT. Translating it yields CASSVRRGDEAFF.

The table lists this clone with a few counts. CDR3 coding DNA: TGTGCCACCTCGGCGGGATGGAACACTGAAGCTTTCTTT. It is translated as CATSAGWNTEAFF. The gene calls are TRBV19 and TRBJ1-1; no definite D call. The CDR3 has 13 amino acids. The germline V and J ends were trimmed by 10 bases and 1 base, with 13 bases remaining between them. CDR1 LNHDA and CDR2 SQIVND come from the germline V gene (reference sequence). The full variable domain, in which reference TRBV19 and TRBJ1-1 provide the parts outside the CDR3, is DGGITQSPKYLFRKEGQNVTLSCEQNLNHDAMYWYRQDPGQGLRLIYYSQIVNDFQKGDIAEGYSVSREKKESFPLTVTSAQKNPTAFYLCATSAGWNTEAFFGQGTRLTVV.

The chain couples TRBV7-8 to TRBJ2-3; 8 bases line up with TRBD2. CDR1 is SGHVS, CDR2 FQNEAQ, per germline. V was clipped by 1 base and J by 2 bases; unmatched bases: 5. The CDR3 is made up of 16 amino acids. The CDR3 DNA sequence: TGTGCCAGCAGCTTAGTGGTAGCGGGGAACACAGATACGCAGTATTTT. Encoded protein: CASSLVVAGNTDTQYF.

The chain joins TRBV19 to TRBJ2-1; 16 bases match TRBD2. CDR3 length: 15 amino acids. The junction had 4 bases not matched to a gene; V was cut back by 6 bases and J by 8 bases. CDR1 and CDR2 from the germline V gene are LNHDA and SQIVND (reference sequence). CDR3 nucleotide sequence: TGTGCCAGTAGGGCCGGGACTAGCGGGAGGGATGAGCAGTTCTTC. Amino acids: CASRAGTSGRDEQFF.

This chain connects TRBV2 to TRBJ2-2, with D perhaps TRBD1 (6 bases). The CDR3 sequence is 15 residues long. Deletions cut 6 bases from V and 0 bases from J, with 11 bases between. CDR1 and CDR2 (germline): SNHLY, FYNNEI. CDR3 loop: CASRYRESNTGELFF. The CDR3 DNA sequence: TGTGCCAGCAGGTACAGGGAGTCGAACACCGGGGAGCTGTTTTTT.

This chain uses TRBV19 with TRBJ1-5, with D uncertain. V lost 7 bases and J lost 5, with 18 bases in between. CDR3 length equals 15 residues. CDR1 and CDR2 from the germline V gene are LNHDA and SQIVND (reference sequence). The CDR3 spells CASTQSPGGYQPQHF. DNA for the CDR3: TGTGCCAGTACCCAGTCCCCGGGTGGGTATCAGCCCCAGCATTTT.

V usage is TRBV27 and J usage is TRBJ2-3; D is unclear. The germline V gene encodes CDR1 MNHEY and CDR2 SMNVEV (reference sequence). V was clipped by 5 bases and J by 0 bases, with 12 bases between them. The CDR3 is 15 amino acids. CDR3 loop: CASSQWPSSTDTQYF. Written as DNA, the CDR3 is TGTGCCAGCAGTCAATGGCCATCTAGCACAGATACGCAGTATTTT.

The rearrangement links TRBV19 to TRBJ1-3, with D maybe TRBD1 (5 bases). The CDR3 length is 16 residues. Germline V gene data show CDR1 as LNHDA and CDR2 as SQIVND (reference sequence). Trimming took 8 bases from V and 0 from J, leaving 17 bases between them. The CDR3 region is CASREVNRFSGNTIYF. The CDR3 nucleotides are TGTGCCAGTCGGGAGGTTAACAGGTTCTCTGGAAACACCATATATTTT.

About this clone: The sample has other DNA sequences that encode this CDR3 too. The gene calls are TRBV5-4 and TRBJ2-1; weak D call: TRBD1 (6 bases). The germline CDR1 and CDR2 sequences are SGHNT and YYREEE (reference sequence). Trimming took off 4 bases at V and 0 bases at J, with 11 bases between the two ends. CDR3 length equals 15 residues. CDR3 protein: CASSPTGDSYNEQFF. For the CDR3, the DNA is TGTGCCAGCAGCCCGACAGGCGACTCCTACAATGAGCAGTTCTTC.

The rearrangement uses TRBV12-5 and TRBJ2-5; D perhaps matches TRBD2 (7 bases). Germline CDR1 reads LGHNT; CDR2 reads FRNRAP. The CDR3 runs 16 residues. The V end was cut by 4 bases, the J end by 5 bases, with 20 bases between. The CDR3 loop is CASGYPLGRGAETQYF. The CDR3, as DNA: TGTGCTAGTGGTTACCCCTTGGGGAGGGGGGCCGAGACCCAGTACTTC.